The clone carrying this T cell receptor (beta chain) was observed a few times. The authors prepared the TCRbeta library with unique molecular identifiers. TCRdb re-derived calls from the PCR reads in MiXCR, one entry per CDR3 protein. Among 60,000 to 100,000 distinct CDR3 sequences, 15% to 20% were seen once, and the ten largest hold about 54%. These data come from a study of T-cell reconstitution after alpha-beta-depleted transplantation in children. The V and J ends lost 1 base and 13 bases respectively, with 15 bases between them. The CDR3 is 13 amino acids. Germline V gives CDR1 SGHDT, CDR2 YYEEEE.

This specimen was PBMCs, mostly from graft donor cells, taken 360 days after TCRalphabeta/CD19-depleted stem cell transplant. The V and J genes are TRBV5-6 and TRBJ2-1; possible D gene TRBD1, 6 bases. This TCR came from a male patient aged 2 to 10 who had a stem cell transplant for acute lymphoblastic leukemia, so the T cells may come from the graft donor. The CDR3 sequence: CASSLYRSGAQFF. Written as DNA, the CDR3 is TGTGCCAGCAGCTTGTATCGTTCAGGGGCCCAGTTCTTC. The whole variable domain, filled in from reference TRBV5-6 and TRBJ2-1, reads DAGVTQSPTHLIKTRGQQVTLRCSPKSGHDTVSWYQQALGQGPQFIFQYYEEEERQRGNFPDRFSGHQFPNYSSELNVNALLLGDSALYLCASSLYRSGAQFFGPGTRLTVL.